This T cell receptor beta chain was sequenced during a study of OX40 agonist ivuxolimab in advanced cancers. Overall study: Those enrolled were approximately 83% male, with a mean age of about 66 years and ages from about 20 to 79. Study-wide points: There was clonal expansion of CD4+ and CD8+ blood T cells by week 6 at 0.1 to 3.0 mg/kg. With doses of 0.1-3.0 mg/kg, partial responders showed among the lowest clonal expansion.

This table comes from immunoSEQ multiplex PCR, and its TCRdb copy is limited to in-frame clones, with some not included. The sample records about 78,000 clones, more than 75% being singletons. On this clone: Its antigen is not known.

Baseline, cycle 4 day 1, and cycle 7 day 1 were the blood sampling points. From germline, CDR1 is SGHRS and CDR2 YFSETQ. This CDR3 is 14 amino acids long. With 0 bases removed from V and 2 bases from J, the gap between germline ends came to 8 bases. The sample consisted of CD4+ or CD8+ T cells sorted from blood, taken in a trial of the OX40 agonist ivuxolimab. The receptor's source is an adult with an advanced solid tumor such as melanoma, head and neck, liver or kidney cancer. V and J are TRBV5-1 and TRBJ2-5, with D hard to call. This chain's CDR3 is CASSLGSRQETQYF. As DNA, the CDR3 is TGCGCCAGCAGCTTGGGGTCAAGACAAGAGACCCAGTACTTC.